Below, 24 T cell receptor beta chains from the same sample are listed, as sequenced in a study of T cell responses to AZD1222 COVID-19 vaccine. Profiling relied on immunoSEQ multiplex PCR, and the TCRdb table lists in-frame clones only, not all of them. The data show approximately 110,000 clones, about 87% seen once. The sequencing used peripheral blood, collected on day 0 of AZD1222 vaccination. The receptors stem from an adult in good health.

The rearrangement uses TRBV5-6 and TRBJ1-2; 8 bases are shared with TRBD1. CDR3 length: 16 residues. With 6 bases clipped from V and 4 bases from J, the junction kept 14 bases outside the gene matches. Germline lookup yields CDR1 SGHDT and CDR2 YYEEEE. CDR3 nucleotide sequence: TGTGCCAGCACCCCCCCCGGAGGCAGGGGGCTCTATGGCTACACCTTC. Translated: CASTPPGGRGLYGYTF. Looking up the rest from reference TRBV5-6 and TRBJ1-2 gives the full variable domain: DAGVTQSPTHLIKTRGQQVTLRCSPKSGHDTVSWYQQALGQGPQFIFQYYEEEERQRGNFPDRFSGHQFPNYSSELNVNALLLGDSALYLCASTPPGGRGLYGYTFGSGTRLTVV.

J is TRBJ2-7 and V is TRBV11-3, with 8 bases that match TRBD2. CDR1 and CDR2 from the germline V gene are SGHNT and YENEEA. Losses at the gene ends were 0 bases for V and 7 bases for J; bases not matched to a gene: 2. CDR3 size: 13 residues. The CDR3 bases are TGTGCCAGCAGCTTAGATGCGGGGGGTGAGCAGTACTTC. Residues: CASSLDAGGEQYF.

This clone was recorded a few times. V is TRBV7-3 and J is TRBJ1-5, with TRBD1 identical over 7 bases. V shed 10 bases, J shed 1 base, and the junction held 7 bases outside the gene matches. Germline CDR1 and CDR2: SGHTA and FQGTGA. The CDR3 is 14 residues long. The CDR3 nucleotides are TGTGCCACCCAAACAGGGGAGAGCAATCAGCCCCAGCATTTT. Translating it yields CATQTGESNQPQHF.

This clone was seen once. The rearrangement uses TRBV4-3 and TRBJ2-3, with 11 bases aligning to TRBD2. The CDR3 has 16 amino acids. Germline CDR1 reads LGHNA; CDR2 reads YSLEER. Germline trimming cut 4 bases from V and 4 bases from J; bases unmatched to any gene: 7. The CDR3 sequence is CASSPLLAGEADTQYF. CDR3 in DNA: TGCGCCAGCAGCCCGTTACTAGCGGGGGAAGCAGATACGCAGTATTTT.

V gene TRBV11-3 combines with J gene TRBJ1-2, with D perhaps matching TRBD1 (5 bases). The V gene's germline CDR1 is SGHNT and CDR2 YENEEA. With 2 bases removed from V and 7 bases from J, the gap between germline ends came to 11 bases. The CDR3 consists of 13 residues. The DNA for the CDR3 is TGTGCCAGCAGCTTATCACAGGCGATTGGCTACACCTTC. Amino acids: CASSLSQAIGYTF.

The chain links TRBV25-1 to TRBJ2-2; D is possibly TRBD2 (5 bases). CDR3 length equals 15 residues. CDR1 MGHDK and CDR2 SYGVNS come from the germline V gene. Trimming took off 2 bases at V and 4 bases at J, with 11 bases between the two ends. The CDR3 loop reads CASSEHGSGTGELFF. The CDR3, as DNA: TGTGCCAGCAGTGAACATGGGAGTGGCACCGGGGAGCTGTTTTTT.

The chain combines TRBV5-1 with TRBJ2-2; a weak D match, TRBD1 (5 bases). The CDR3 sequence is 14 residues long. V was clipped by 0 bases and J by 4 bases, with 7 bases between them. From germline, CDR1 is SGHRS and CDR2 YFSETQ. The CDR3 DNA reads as TGCGCCAGCAGCTTGGGACAGAGCACCGGGGAGCTGTTTTTT. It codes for CASSLGQSTGELFF.

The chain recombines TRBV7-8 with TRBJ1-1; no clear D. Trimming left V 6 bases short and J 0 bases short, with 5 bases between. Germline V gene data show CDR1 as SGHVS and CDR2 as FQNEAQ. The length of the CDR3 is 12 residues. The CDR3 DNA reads TGTGCCAGCAGGCAGCTGAACACTGAAGCTTTCTTT. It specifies CASRQLNTEAFF.

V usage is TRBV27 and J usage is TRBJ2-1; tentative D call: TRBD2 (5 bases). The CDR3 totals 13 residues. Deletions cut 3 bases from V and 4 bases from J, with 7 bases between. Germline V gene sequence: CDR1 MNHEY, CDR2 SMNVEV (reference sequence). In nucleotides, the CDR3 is TGTGCCAGCAGTTTTAGCGTTTACAATGAGCAGTTCTTC. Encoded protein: CASSFSVYNEQFF.

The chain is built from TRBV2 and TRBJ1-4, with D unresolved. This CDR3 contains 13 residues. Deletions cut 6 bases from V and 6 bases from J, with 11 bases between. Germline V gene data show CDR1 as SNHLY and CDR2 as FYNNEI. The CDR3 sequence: CASSRAWYEKLFF. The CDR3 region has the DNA TGTGCCAGCAGCCGGGCTTGGTATGAAAAACTGTTTTTT.

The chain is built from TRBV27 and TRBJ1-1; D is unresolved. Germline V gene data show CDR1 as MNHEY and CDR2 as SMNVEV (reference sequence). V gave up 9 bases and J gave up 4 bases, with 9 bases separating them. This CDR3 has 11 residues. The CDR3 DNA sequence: TGTGCCAGTCAGGACGGCACTGAAGCTTTCTTT. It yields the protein CASQDGTEAFF.

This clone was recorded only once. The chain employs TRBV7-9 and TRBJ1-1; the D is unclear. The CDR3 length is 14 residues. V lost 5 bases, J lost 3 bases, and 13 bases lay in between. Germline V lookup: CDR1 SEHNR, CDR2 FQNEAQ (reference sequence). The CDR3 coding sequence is TGTGCCAGCAGCCCCGGTGGAGGCGACACTGAAGCTTTCTTT. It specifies CASSPGGGDTEAFF.

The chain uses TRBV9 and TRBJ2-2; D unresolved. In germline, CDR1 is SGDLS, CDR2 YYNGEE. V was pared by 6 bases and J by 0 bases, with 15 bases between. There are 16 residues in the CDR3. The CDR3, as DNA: TGTGCCAGCACCCTTGGTTACTATGCGAACACCGGGGAGCTGTTTTTT. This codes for CASTLGYYANTGELFF.

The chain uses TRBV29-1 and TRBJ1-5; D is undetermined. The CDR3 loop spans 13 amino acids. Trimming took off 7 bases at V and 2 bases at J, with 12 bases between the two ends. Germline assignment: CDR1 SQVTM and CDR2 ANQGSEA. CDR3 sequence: CSAIFSGNQPQHF. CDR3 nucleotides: TGCAGCGCCATATTTTCAGGCAATCAGCCCCAGCATTTT. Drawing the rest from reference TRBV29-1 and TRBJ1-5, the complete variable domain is SAVISQKPSRDICQRGTSLTIQCQVDSQVTMMFWYRQQPGQSLTLIATANQGSEATYESGFVIDKFPISRPNLTFSTLTVSNMSPEDSSIYLCSAIFSGNQPQHFGDGTRLSIL.

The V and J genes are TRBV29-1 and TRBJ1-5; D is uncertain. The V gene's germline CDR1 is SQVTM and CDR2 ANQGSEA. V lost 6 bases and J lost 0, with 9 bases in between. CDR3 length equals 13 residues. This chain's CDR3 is CSVAFYSNQPQHF. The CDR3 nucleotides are TGCAGCGTAGCTTTCTATAGCAATCAGCCCCAGCATTTT.

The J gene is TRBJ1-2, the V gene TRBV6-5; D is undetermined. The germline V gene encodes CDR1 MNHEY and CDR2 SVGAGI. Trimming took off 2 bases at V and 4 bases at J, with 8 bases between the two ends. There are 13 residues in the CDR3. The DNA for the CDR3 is TGTGCCAGCAGTTACGACTCGGGCTATGGCTACACCTTC. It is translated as CASSYDSGYGYTF.

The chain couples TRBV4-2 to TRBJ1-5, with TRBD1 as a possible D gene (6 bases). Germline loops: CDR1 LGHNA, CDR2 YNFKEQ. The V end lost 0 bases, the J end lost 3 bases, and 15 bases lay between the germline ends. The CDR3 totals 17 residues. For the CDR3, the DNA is TGTGCCAGCAGCCAAGATGTCGGAGGACAGCTCAATCAGCCCCAGCATTTT. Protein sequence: CASSQDVGGQLNQPQHF.

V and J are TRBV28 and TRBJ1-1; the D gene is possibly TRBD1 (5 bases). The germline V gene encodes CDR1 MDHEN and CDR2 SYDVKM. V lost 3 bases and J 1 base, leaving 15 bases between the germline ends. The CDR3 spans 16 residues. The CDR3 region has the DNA TGTGCCAGCAGTTTGTTTGAGCAGGGCCGGAACACTGAAGCTTTCTTT. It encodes CASSLFEQGRNTEAFF.

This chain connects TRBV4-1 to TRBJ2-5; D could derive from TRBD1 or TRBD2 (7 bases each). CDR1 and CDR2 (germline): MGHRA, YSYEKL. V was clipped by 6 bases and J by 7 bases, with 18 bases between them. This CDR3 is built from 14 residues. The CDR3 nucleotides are TGCGCCAGCAGTTGGGGAGGGGGCGCGGGGACCCAGTACTTC. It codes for CASSWGGGAGTQYF.

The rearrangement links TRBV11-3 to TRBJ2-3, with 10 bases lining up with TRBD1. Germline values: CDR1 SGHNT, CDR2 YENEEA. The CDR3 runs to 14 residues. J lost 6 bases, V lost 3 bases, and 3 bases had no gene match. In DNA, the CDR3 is TGTGCCAGCAGCTTGGACAGGGGGAGTGATACGCAGTATTTT. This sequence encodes CASSLDRGSDTQYF.

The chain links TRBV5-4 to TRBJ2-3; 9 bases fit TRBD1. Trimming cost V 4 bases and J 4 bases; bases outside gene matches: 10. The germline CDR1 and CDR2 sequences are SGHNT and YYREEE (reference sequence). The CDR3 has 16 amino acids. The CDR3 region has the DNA TGTGCCAGCAGCGCGACCGGGACAGGGTCGGCAGATACGCAGTATTTT. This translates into CASSATGTGSADTQYF. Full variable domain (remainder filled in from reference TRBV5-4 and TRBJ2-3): ETGVTQSPTHLIKTRGQQVTLRCSSQSGHNTVSWYQQALGQGPQFIFQYYREEENGRGNFPPRFSGLQFPNYSSELNVNALELDDSALYLCASSATGTGSADTQYFGPGTRLTVL.

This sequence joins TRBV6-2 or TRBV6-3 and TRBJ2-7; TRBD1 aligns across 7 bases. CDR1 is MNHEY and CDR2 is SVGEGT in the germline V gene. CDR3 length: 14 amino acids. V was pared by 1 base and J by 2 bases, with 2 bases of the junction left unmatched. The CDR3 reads CASSYLQGAYEQYF. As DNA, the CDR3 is TGTGCCAGCAGTTACTTGCAGGGGGCCTACGAGCAGTACTTC.

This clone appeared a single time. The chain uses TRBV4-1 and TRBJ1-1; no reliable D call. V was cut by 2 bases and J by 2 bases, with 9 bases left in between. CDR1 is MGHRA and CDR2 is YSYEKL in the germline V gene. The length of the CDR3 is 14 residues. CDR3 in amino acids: CASSQFSGNTEAFF. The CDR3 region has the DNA TGCGCCAGCAGCCAATTTTCGGGTAACACTGAAGCTTTCTTT.

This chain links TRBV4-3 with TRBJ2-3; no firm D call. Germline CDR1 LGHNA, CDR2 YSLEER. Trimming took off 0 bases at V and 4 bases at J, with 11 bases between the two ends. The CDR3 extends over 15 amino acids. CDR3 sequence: CASSQEKGPADTQYF. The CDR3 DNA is TGCGCCAGCAGCCAAGAGAAAGGGCCCGCAGATACGCAGTATTTT.